Below are 3 T cell receptor beta chains sequenced from a single sample in a study of shared clonotypes between healthy human individuals. Profiled with immunoSEQ multiplex PCR; TCRdb holds only in-frame clones, not every one. The data show about 1.1 million clones, approximately 80% seen once. The sample was memory CD4+ T cells from PBMCs. Subset: CD45RA-negative fraction. These receptors all come from a man between 18 and 29 years old in good health. Some clones in this sample may be carry-over from other donors' samples.

This chain connects TRBV28 to TRBJ2-6; no clear D gene. The ends were cut back, 11 bases at V and 0 bases at J, with 8 bases in the middle. The CDR3 consists of 13 residues. Germline V gives CDR1 MDHEN, CDR2 SYDVKM. The CDR3 reads CAATSSGANVLTF. DNA for the CDR3: TGTGCCGCAACCTCCTCTGGGGCCAACGTCCTGACTTTC.

The chain recombines TRBV29-1 with TRBJ2-5, with unresolved D. The DNA end lines up better with TRBJ2-7; the J call may be wrong. This CDR3 has 14 residues. Germline V lookup: CDR1 SQVTM, CDR2 ANQGSEA. Here the CDR3 reads CSVEVGYLDREQYF. The CDR3 region has the DNA TGCAGCGTTGAGGTGGGCTATCTCGATCGCGAGCAGTACTTC.

This clone was picked up one time. V is TRBV19 and J is TRBJ1-2; 9 positions match TRBD1. CDR3 length: 14 amino acids. V lost 9 bases, J lost 8 bases, and 13 bases stayed unmatched. Germline lookup yields CDR1 LNHDA and CDR2 SQIVND (reference sequence). The CDR3 is CASSGQGSGRGYTF. As DNA, the CDR3 is TGTGCCAGCTCGGGACAGGGTTCGGGACGGGGCTACACCTTC.